The sequence of this T cell receptor (beta chain) was determined in a study of radiotherapy plus CTLA-4 blockade in lung cancer. General observations from the study: Early clone dynamics of blood T cells, plus interferon-beta, reportedly predicted response best.

This CDR3 region has 15 residues. CDR1 and CDR2 from the germline V gene are LNHNV and YYDKDF (reference sequence). Trimming took 1 base from V and 3 from J, leaving 10 bases between them. Only in-frame clones appear in the TCRdb table, and some are missing; sequencing was by immunoSEQ multiplex PCR. Seen here are about 120,000 clones, roughly 74% observed once, and the top ten hold approximately 5%. As regards this clone: The antigen remains undetermined.

The TCR originated in a human donor with non-small cell lung cancer who had a partial response to radiotherapy plus ipilimumab. This specimen was peripheral blood, taken from a patient treated with radiotherapy plus ipilimumab. This sequence joins TRBV15 and TRBJ2-1; a weak D match, TRBD1 (6 bases). The CDR3 here is CATSRGQGIYNEQFF. In DNA, the CDR3 is TGTGCCACCAGCAGAGGCCAGGGGATCTACAATGAGCAGTTCTTC.